This T cell receptor (beta chain) comes out of a study of molecular identifiers for immune sequencing clone quantification. Study at large: Five portions were made in replicates from RNA of roughly 21,000 or 96,000 naive CD8 cells, and four underwent sequencing. Study-level results: Clones that exceeded 20 RNA copies held over 99% of effector molecules, yet under 1% in naive cells.

As concerns this clonotype: Its antigen is still unknown.

The CDR3 runs 15 residues. Looked up from germline, CDR1 is SGHVS and CDR2 is FQNEAQ. The germline V and J ends were trimmed by 3 bases and 3 bases, with 11 bases remaining between them. In preparing bulk TCR libraries, previously described methods and listed TCR primers were used. TCRdb re-analysed the PCR reads in MiXCR, keeping a single row per CDR3 protein. The sample holds roughly 630,000 distinct CDR3 sequences; over 25% are singletons and the top ten take 0.78%. The V call is TRBV7-8, the J call TRBJ2-2; a weak D match, TRBD2 (6 bases). This TCR derives from a human donor in good health. Some libraries in this study had Jurkat cell RNA spiked in. Sequencing used naive CD8+ T cells from blood, with Jurkat cell RNA spiked in. Subset indicated: FACS-sorted CD8+CD4-CCR7+CD45RA+ naive T cells. The CDR3 DNA reads as TGTGCCAGCAGCTTTCCGGGGGTATACACCGGGGAGCTGTTTTTT. It translates to CASSFPGVYTGELFF.